The present T cell receptor (beta chain) was sequenced within a study of T cell changes during pregnancy in multiple sclerosis. Sequenced by immunoSEQ multiplex PCR; TCRdb stores in-frame clones only, minus some. Among 91,000 or so clones listed, under 95% were seen once. This sample comprised peripheral blood, obtained after pregnancy. The source of this sequence is a female donor with multiple sclerosis, enrolled in a pregnancy study.

CDR3 sequence reads: CAISVRQGHEQYF. The CDR3 DNA reads as TGTGCCATCAGTGTGAGACAGGGTCACGAGCAGTACTTC. J is TRBJ2-7 and V is TRBV10-3; TRBD1 matches 7 bases. The CDR3 has 13 residues. The ends lost 4 bases at V and 5 bases at J; junction bases unmatched: 5. CDR1 is ENHRY, CDR2 SYGVKD, per germline.